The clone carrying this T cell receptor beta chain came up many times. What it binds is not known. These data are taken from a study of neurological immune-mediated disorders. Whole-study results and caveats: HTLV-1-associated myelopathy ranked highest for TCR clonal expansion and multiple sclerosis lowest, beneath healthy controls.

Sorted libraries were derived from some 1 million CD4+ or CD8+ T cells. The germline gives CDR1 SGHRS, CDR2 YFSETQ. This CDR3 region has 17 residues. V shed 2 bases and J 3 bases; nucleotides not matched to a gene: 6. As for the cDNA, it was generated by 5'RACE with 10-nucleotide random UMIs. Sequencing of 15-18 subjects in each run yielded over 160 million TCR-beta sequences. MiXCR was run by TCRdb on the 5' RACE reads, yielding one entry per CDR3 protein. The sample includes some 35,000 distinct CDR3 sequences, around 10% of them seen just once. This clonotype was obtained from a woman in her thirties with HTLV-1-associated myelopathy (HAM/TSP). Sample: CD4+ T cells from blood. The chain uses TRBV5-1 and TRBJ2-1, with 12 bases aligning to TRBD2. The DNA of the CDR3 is TGCGCCAGCAGCTTCCCTGAGACTAGCGGGGGCTACAATGAGCAGTTCTTC. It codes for CASSFPETSGGYNEQFF. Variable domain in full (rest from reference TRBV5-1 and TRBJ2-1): KAGVTQTPRYLIKTRGQQVTLSCSPISGHRSVSWYQQTPGQGLQFLFEYFSETQRNKGNFPGRFSGRQFSNSRSEMNVSTLELGDSALYLCASSFPETSGGYNEQFFGPGTRLTVL.